This is a list of T cell receptor beta chains from one sample in a study of sequential checkpoint blockade in melanoma. Assay: immunoSEQ multiplex PCR; the TCRdb copy retains only in-frame clones and omits some. The repertoire has about 5,700 clones, around 23% of them found once; the top ten carry roughly 10%. The sample in question was tumor tissue (inferred from file names), obtained from a patient given nivolumab and ipilimumab in sequence. These receptors originate from a human donor with melanoma. Each CDR3 is given with its conserved first and last residue.

V gene: TRBV19; CDR3 protein: CASSRTSGGSYEQYF
V gene: TRBV10-2; CDR3 protein: CASSESSLDGYTF
V gene: TRBV6-8; CDR3 protein: CASSTTGARTEAFF
V gene: TRBV29-1; CDR3 protein: CSVTGTVNTEAFF
V gene: TRBV11-3; CDR3 protein: CASSLEVTSTKETQYF
V gene: TRBV11-3; CDR3 protein: CASSGQQGDTEAFF
V gene: TRBV5-1; CDR3 protein: CASSLGFRGETQYF
V gene: TRBV18; CDR3 protein: CASSGLALGELFF
V gene: TRBV11-3; CDR3 protein: CASSFGGANQPQHF
V gene: TRBV6-8; CDR3 protein: CASRVPQNTGELFF
V gene: TRBV11-3; CDR3 protein: CASSSRGGRAPNEQFF
V gene: TRBV5-1; CDR3 protein: CASSLAPSSGNTIYF
V gene: TRBV11-3; CDR3 protein: CASSPPSGLNSGANVLTF
V gene: TRBV5-1; CDR3 protein: CASSLAGGGTGWNEQFF
V gene: TRBV7-6; CDR3 protein: CASSPRVAGGQETQYF
V gene: TRBV6-8; CDR3 protein: CASSVGMREQYF
V gene: TRBV6-8; CDR3 protein: CASSRDRGLRGYTF
V gene: TRBV6-8; CDR3 protein: CAISGGRTSAYEQYF
V gene: TRBV28; CDR3 protein: CASSLWFTGGHNEQFF
V gene: TRBV19; CDR3 protein: CASRLGHLSYNEQFF
V gene: TRBV5-1; CDR3 protein: CASSLAGLVTDTQYF
V gene: TRBV11-3; CDR3 protein: CASSQGAGGPSYNEQFF
V gene: TRBV19; CDR3 protein: CASSTTSTFSRGGYTF
V gene: TRBV30; CDR3 protein: CAWGQQTLTNYGYTF
V gene: TRBV11-3; CDR3 protein: CASSPEGFFQPQHF
V gene: TRBV15; CDR3 protein: CATSRDSLGQGSTEAFF
V gene: TRBV11-3; CDR3 protein: CASSRRPRQGLETQYF
V gene: TRBV11-3; CDR3 protein: CASSPNAGTNYEQFF
V gene: TRBV5-1; CDR3 protein: CASSSIQDNSYEQYF
V gene: TRBV30; CDR3 protein: CAWKGDRNSRTQHF
V gene: TRBV7-2; CDR3 protein: CASSLINYNEQFF
V gene: TRBV18; CDR3 protein: CASSTVKVALISGANVLTF